Listed below are T cell receptor beta chains from one sample, sequenced in a study of cytomegalovirus exposure and HLA in healthy donors. Here immunoSEQ multiplex PCR was the method, and the copy in TCRdb shows in-frame clones only, minus some. The sample carries some 110,000 clones, less than 70% recorded once. Material for sequencing was PBMCs. The receptor set was obtained from a woman aged 30 to 39 in good health and CMV-seronegative. Both conserved end residues are part of each CDR3. Each record gives: clone size, V gene, D gene, J gene, CDR3 protein, CDR3 DNA. D genes are given only for firm matches. The size entry is marked missing in some rows and otherwise reads once, few, many or a size class.

>.|TRBV15|.|TRBJ2-5
CATSRDRVGAQYF
TGTGCCACCAGCAGAGATAGGGTGGGAGCCCAGTACTTC
>.|TRBV5-1|TRBD2|TRBJ2-7
CASSFGLAGDEQYF
TGCGCCAGCAGCTTTGGACTAGCGGGAGACGAGCAGTACTTC
>few|TRBV7-3|TRBD1|TRBJ2-7
CASSSQGARPNEQYF
TGTGCCAGCAGCTCACAGGGGGCACGTCCTAACGAGCAGTACTTC
>.|TRBV28|.|TRBJ2-6
CASRGGSGANVLTF
TGTGCCAGCAGGGGGGGCTCTGGGGCCAACGTCCTGACTTTC
>.|TRBV9|TRBD2|TRBJ2-2
CASSIRPSGGESGELFF
TGTGCCAGCAGCATTAGACCTAGCGGAGGAGAGTCCGGGGAGCTGTTTTTT
>few|TRBV5-1|.|TRBJ1-1
CASSWGAGGTTEAFF
TGCGCCAGCAGCTGGGGGGCGGGGGGAACCACTGAAGCTTTCTTT
>few|TRBV28|.|TRBJ1-2
CASSLGGNSYGYTF
TGTGCCAGCAGTTTAGGTGGCAATTCCTATGGCTACACCTTC
>.|TRBV30|TRBD1|TRBJ2-1
CAWSRDRFGDEQFF
TGTGCCTGGTCAAGGGACAGGTTTGGCGATGAGCAGTTCTTC
>.|TRBV5-1|.|TRBJ1-1
CASSLDGGNTEAFF
TGCGCCAGCAGCTTGGATGGAGGGAACACTGAAGCTTTCTTT
>few|TRBV29-1|.|TRBJ1-2
CSVGGAGIGYGYTF
TGCAGCGTTGGGGGCGCAGGGATAGGCTATGGCTACACCTTC
>few|TRBV6-5|.|TRBJ1-1
CASSYDRLIMNTEAFF
TGTGCCAGCAGTTACGACAGATTGATCATGAACACTGAAGCTTTCTTT
>.|TRBV4-2|TRBD2|TRBJ2-1
CASSQVSGTSGNEQFF
TGTGCCAGCAGCCAAGTCTCGGGGACTAGCGGCAATGAGCAGTTCTTC
>.|TRBV28|.|TRBJ1-1
CASSLRQVNTEAFF
TGTGCCAGCAGTTTAAGACAGGTGAACACTGAAGCTTTCTTT
>.|TRBV5-1|TRBD1|TRBJ2-3
CASSGGQASTDTQYF
TGCGCCAGCAGCGGAGGACAGGCCTCCACAGATACGCAGTATTTT
>.|TRBV7-9|.|TRBJ1-4
CASSPIRSTAEKLFF
TGTGCCAGCAGCCCTATCCGGTCTACAGCTGAAAAACTGTTTTTT
>few|TRBV6-1|TRBD1|TRBJ2-2
CASSLGQGNTGELFF
TGTGCCAGCAGCCTTGGACAGGGGAACACCGGGGAGCTGTTTTTT
>few|TRBV5-6|TRBD1|TRBJ1-5
CASSRRDRASNQPQHF
TGTGCCAGCAGCCGAAGAGACAGGGCCAGCAATCAGCCCCAGCATTTT
>.|TRBV7-2|TRBD2|TRBJ2-7
CASSWTSPHEQYF
TGTGCCAGCAGCTGGACTAGCCCCCACGAGCAGTACTTC
>.|TRBV4-3|.|TRBJ1-3
CASSQDRAVMYGNTIYF
TGCGCCAGCAGCCAAGACAGGGCGGTCATGTACGGAAACACCATATATTTT
>few|TRBV18|.|TRBJ1-2
CASSPGGDYGYTF
TGTGCCAGCTCACCAGGGGGCGACTATGGCTACACCTTC
>.|TRBV9|TRBD1|TRBJ2-7
CASSPRQGLSYEQYF
TGTGCCAGCAGCCCGAGACAGGGGCTCTCCTACGAGCAGTACTTC
>.|TRBV6-5|.|TRBJ2-3
CASSYGAATGAQYF
TGTGCCAGCAGTTACGGGGCGGCTACGGGGGCGCAGTATTTT
>.|TRBV5-1|.|TRBJ1-5
CASSGGGRQPQHF
TGCGCCAGCAGTGGTGGTGGCCGACAGCCCCAGCATTTT
>.|TRBV9|.|TRBJ2-4
CASSVSSEPNIQYF
TGTGCCAGCAGCGTATCTTCGGAGCCAAACATTCAGTACTTC
>.|TRBV6-1|TRBD2|TRBJ2-1
CASSLTSGTYNEQFF
TGTGCCAGCAGCCTGACTAGCGGGACCTACAATGAGCAGTTCTTC
>.|TRBV28|TRBD1|TRBJ1-1
CASTHPDRMNTEAFF
TGTGCCAGCACCCATCCGGACAGGATGAACACTGAAGCTTTCTTT
>.|TRBV6-5|.|TRBJ1-1
CASSWGGPGNTEAFF
TGTGCCAGCTCCTGGGGGGGCCCTGGGAACACTGAAGCTTTCTTT
>.|TRBV28|TRBD2|TRBJ2-5
CASSLSSGRGLETQYF
TGTGCCAGCAGCCTCTCTAGCGGGAGGGGATTAGAGACCCAGTACTTC
>medium-sized|TRBV6-5|.|TRBJ1-5
CASGLQQNQPQHF
TGTGCCAGCGGATTACAGCAGAATCAGCCCCAGCATTTT
>.|TRBV7-2|TRBD1|TRBJ1-3
CASSARQGIAGNTIYF
TGTGCCAGCAGCGCCCGACAGGGCATCGCTGGAAACACCATATATTTT
>once|TRBV14|.|TRBJ1-2
CASSQANYPGYTF
TGTGCCAGCAGCCAAGCGAACTATCCTGGCTACACCTTC
>.|TRBV5-1|.|TRBJ1-2
CASSLTGSSGYTF
TGCGCCAGCAGCCTAACAGGGAGCTCTGGCTACACCTTC
>.|TRBV2|.|TRBJ2-2
CASSGFSGNTGELFF
TGTGCCAGCAGTGGGTTTAGCGGGAACACCGGGGAGCTGTTTTTT
>.|TRBV6-6|.|TRBJ1-1
CASTNPGNTEAFF
TGTGCCAGCACCAACCCAGGGAACACTGAAGCTTTCTTT
>.|TRBV30|.|TRBJ1-2
CAWSSQAYYGYTF
TGTGCCTGGAGTTCCCAGGCGTACTATGGCTACACCTTC
>.|TRBV5-1|TRBD1|TRBJ2-5
CASSTTGSVGTQYF
TGCGCCAGCAGTACGACAGGGTCGGTGGGGACCCAGTACTTC
>.|TRBV14|.|TRBJ2-1
CASSQGVAYNEQFF
TGTGCCAGCAGCCAAGGAGTTGCCTACAATGAGCAGTTCTTC
>.|TRBV28|TRBD2|TRBJ2-5
CASSFGGLVYGTQYF
TGTGCCAGCAGTTTCGGGGGGTTGGTTTATGGGACCCAGTACTTC
>.|TRBV28|.|TRBJ1-4
CASSPGTPNEKLFF
TGTGCCAGCAGTCCCGGGACACCAAATGAAAAACTGTTTTTT
>few|TRBV14|.|TRBJ1-5
CASSQDRNQPQHF
TGTGCCAGCAGCCAAGACCGGAATCAGCCCCAGCATTTT
>.|TRBV4-1|.|TRBJ1-1
CASSQDFGSYEAFF
TGCGCCAGCAGCCAAGATTTCGGGAGTTATGAAGCTTTCTTT
>few|TRBV6-4|TRBD2|TRBJ2-1
CASSGGSGSSNEQFF
TGTGCCAGCAGTGGGGGGAGCGGGAGTAGCAATGAGCAGTTCTTC
>.|TRBV29-1|.|TRBJ2-1
CSGGNRARGNEQFF
TGCAGCGGTGGCAACAGGGCTAGGGGCAATGAGCAGTTCTTC
>.|TRBV27|.|TRBJ2-7
CASSPSAGQSSYEQYF
TGTGCCAGCAGTCCAAGCGCAGGGCAAAGCTCCTACGAGCAGTACTTC
>.|TRBV28|.|TRBJ1-2
CASSLGTMGALINGYTF
TGTGCCAGCAGTTTAGGGACTATGGGAGCCTTGATTAATGGCTACACCTTC
>.|TRBV5-4|.|TRBJ2-1
CASSPVAAPYNEQFF
TGTGCCAGCAGCCCGGTCGCAGCGCCCTACAATGAGCAGTTCTTC
>.|TRBV7-2|.|TRBJ2-1
CASSPRAFSYNEQFF
TGTGCCAGCAGTCCACGAGCTTTCTCCTACAATGAGCAGTTCTTC
>.|TRBV5-6|TRBD1|TRBJ2-7
CASSSRTGSYEQYF
TGTGCCAGCAGCTCCCGGACAGGCTCCTACGAGCAGTACTTC
>.|TRBV4-2|TRBD2|TRBJ2-1
CASSQVAGGPYNEQFF
TGTGCCAGCAGCCAAGTAGCGGGAGGGCCCTACAATGAGCAGTTCTTC
>few|TRBV11-2|TRBD1|TRBJ1-6
CASSQTGENSPLHF
TGTGCCAGCAGCCAGACAGGGGAGAATTCACCCCTCCACTTT
>few|TRBV28|.|TRBJ1-2
CASSTGRGYTF
TGTGCCAGCAGCACAGGGAGAGGCTACACCTTC
>.|TRBV18|.|TRBJ2-2
CASSPLQGRTGELFF
TGTGCCAGCTCACCGTTACAGGGTCGGACCGGGGAGCTGTTTTTT
>.|TRBV7-9|.|TRBJ1-4
CASSLASEKLFF
TGTGCCAGCAGCTTAGCGTCGGAAAAACTGTTTTTT
>once|TRBV20-1|.|TRBJ2-3
CSARADTQYF
TGCAGTGCCAGGGCAGATACGCAGTATTTT
>once|TRBV19|.|TRBJ1-1
CASSISAENTEAFF
TGTGCCAGTAGTATCAGTGCCGAGAACACTGAAGCTTTCTTT
>.|TRBV2|TRBD2|TRBJ2-3
CASSEATGLDTDTQYF
TGTGCCAGCAGTGAAGCGACCGGACTAGACACAGATACGCAGTATTTT
>.|TRBV10-3|.|TRBJ1-1
CAISEGSLNTEAFF
TGTGCCATCAGTGAGGGCTCCTTGAACACTGAAGCTTTCTTT